This record looks at one T cell receptor beta chain sequence and its context. Its antigen is still unknown. Following a re-call of the 5' RACE reads, TCRdb has one entry per CDR3 protein and lacks DNA. The specimen's table records about 440,000 distinct CDR3 sequences. The CDR3 spans 14 residues. These data originate in a study of monozygotic twins with inflammatory bowel disease. Notes on the study in general: Ultimately, a single strong signal or clonotype associated with IBD was not supported.

Sample: blood. This receptor was identified in a human donor with ulcerative colitis or Crohn's disease, or a healthy co-twin of an affected twin (not recorded which). The chain couples TRBV12-3 or TRBV12-4 to TRBJ2-2; the TRBD1 assignment by TCRdb is unverifiable without DNA. CDR3 region: CASRYRENTGELFF.